The 26 T cell receptor beta chains presented below share a single source sample, sequenced in a study of blood T cell repertoires in COVID-19. Data came from immunoSEQ multiplex PCR; TCRdb stores just in-frame clones and leaves some out. The sample lists approximately 97,000 clones, approximately 86% occurring once. The sample comprised peripheral blood. These TCRs come from a woman over 75 with acute or convalescent COVID-19.

The rearrangement joins TRBV7-3 to TRBJ2-1, with 10 bases lining up with TRBD1. V trimming: 8 bases; J trimming: 8 bases; junction bases outside the gene matches: 12. Looked up from germline, CDR1 is SGHTA and CDR2 is FQGTGA. The CDR3 is 15 residues long. The CDR3 region is CASSGTGAGGDEQFF. As DNA, the CDR3 is TGTGCCAGCTCCGGGACAGGGGCCGGTGGGGATGAGCAGTTCTTC.

The V call is TRBV6-4, the J call TRBJ1-4; D is perhaps TRBD1 (6 bases). Germline V lookup: CDR1 MRHNA, CDR2 SNTAGT. The V end lost 2 bases, the J end lost 4 bases, and 14 bases lay between the germline ends. This CDR3 has 16 residues. CDR3 region: CASSDKRGGGNEKLFF. CDR3 coding DNA: TGTGCCAGCAGTGACAAACGAGGGGGTGGTAATGAAAAACTGTTTTTT.

CDR3 coding DNA: TGTGCCTGGAGTGTGGGGGGTAAAAACACCATATATTTT. It is translated as CAWSVGGKNTIYF. The J gene is TRBJ1-3, the V gene TRBV30; weak D call: TRBD1 (5 bases). The ends were cut back, 0 bases at V and 6 bases at J, with 9 bases in the middle. Germline CDR1 and CDR2: GTSNPN and SVGIG (reference sequence). This CDR3 has 13 residues.

The chain employs TRBV24-1 and TRBJ2-5, with 7 bases that match TRBD1. Germline lookup yields CDR1 KGHDR and CDR2 SFDVKD. CDR3 size: 13 residues. The V gene end was trimmed by 7 bases and the J gene end by 5 bases; junction bases not matched to a gene: 6. The CDR3 here is CATSGDRAETQYF. DNA for the CDR3: TGTGCCACCAGCGGAGACAGGGCGGAGACCCAGTACTTC.

This clone came up once. This rearrangement joins TRBV6-5 to TRBJ1-1; 7 nucleotides align to TRBD1. CDR1 MNHEY and CDR2 SVGAGI come from the germline V gene. The CDR3 loop spans 12 amino acids. Trimming took 8 bases from V and 4 from J; bases not matched to a gene: 4. CDR3: CASGRGFTEAFF. CDR3 sequence (DNA): TGTGCCAGCGGCAGGGGGTTCACTGAAGCTTTCTTT.

This clone was observed a few times. V gene TRBV30 combines with J gene TRBJ1-6, with D unresolved. V lost 4 bases to trimming and J lost 9 bases, with 13 bases between them. The CDR3 consists of 13 residues. Germline V lookup: CDR1 GTSNPN, CDR2 SVGIG (reference sequence). CDR3 protein: CAWKSQEASPLHF. CDR3 sequence (DNA): TGTGCCTGGAAGAGCCAGGAGGCTTCACCCCTCCACTTT.

The rearrangement joins TRBV23-1 to TRBJ1-4, with 7 nucleotides matching TRBD1. TRBV23-1 is an ORF, and what it does is uncertain. Germline trimming cut 2 bases from V and 0 bases from J; bases unmatched to any gene: 9. CDR3 length equals 18 residues. In nucleotides, the CDR3 is TGCGCCAGCAGTCAAGTCCGGGACAGTCAGTCAACTAATGAAAAACTGTTTTTT. This encodes CASSQVRDSQSTNEKLFF.

The chain uses TRBV4-2 and TRBJ2-1; 10 positions agree with TRBD1. The germline V gene encodes CDR1 LGHNA and CDR2 YNFKEQ. The CDR3 spans 15 residues. J gave up 6 bases and V 4 bases, and 6 bases lay outside the gene matches. The CDR3 sequence: CASSLGQGTPNEQFF. The CDR3 DNA follows: TGTGCCAGCAGCCTGGGACAGGGGACCCCCAATGAGCAGTTCTTC.

The rearrangement joins TRBV3-1 (or the pseudogene TRBV3-2) to TRBJ2-5; 10 bases are a match to TRBD2. Germline-derived CDR1 and CDR2 are LGHDT and YNNKEL (reference sequence). V shed 1 base and J 1 base; nucleotides not matched to a gene: 3. This CDR3 has 16 amino acids. CDR3 bases: TGTGCCAGCAGCCAAGGGGCTAGCGGGGGCCAAGAGACCCAGTACTTC. Protein: CASSQGASGGQETQYF.

Here the CDR3 DNA reads TGCGCCAGCAGCTTGATATCAGGAGGCGACTATGGCTACACCTTC. Amino acids: CASSLISGGDYGYTF. V is TRBV5-1 and J is TRBJ1-2, with D hard to call. The V and J ends lost 1 base and 3 bases respectively, with 13 bases between them. The CDR3 has 15 residues. CDR1 SGHRS and CDR2 YFSETQ come from the germline V gene.

This chain connects TRBV28 to TRBJ1-3; D remains unclear. The CDR3 runs 14 residues. Trimming took 6 bases from V and 2 from J, leaving 11 bases between them. The germline CDR1 and CDR2 sequences are MDHEN and SYDVKM. CDR3 in amino acids: CASRSREPGNTIYF. DNA for the CDR3: TGTGCCAGCAGGTCCCGGGAACCTGGAAACACCATATATTTT.

The chain carries TRBV11-3 and TRBJ2-7; TRBD2 might be the D (5 bases). The germline gives CDR1 SGHNT, CDR2 YENEEA. This CDR3 is 16 amino acids long. Between the trimmed V and J ends, which lost 6 bases and 0 bases, there was a span of 18 bases. This chain's CDR3 is CASSLRGPGLSYEQYF. The CDR3 region has the DNA TGTGCCAGCAGTCTAAGAGGCCCAGGACTCTCCTACGAGCAGTACTTC.

The V gene is TRBV28, the J gene TRBJ1-2; 10 bases map to TRBD1. The CDR3 runs 15 residues. The junction had 9 bases not matched to a gene; V was cut back by 3 bases and J by 8 bases. The germline gives CDR1 MDHEN, CDR2 SYDVKM. For the CDR3, the DNA is TGTGCCAGCAGTTTGCCGGGACAGGGGATTAACGGCTACACCTTC. This gives the protein CASSLPGQGINGYTF.

The V gene is TRBV3-1 (or the pseudogene TRBV3-2), the J gene TRBJ1-5, with a possible D match to TRBD1 (6 bases). The CDR3 runs to 14 residues. Looked up from germline, CDR1 is LGHDT and CDR2 is YNNKEL (reference sequence). Between the trimmed V and J ends, which lost 3 bases and 4 bases, there was a span of 10 bases. CDR3 in amino acids: CASSQDDRNQPQHF. The CDR3 DNA follows: TGTGCCAGCAGCCAGGATGACAGGAATCAGCCCCAGCATTTT.

V is TRBV28 and J is TRBJ2-1, with D perhaps matching TRBD1 (7 bases). V lost 2 bases to trimming and J lost 7 bases, with 12 bases between them. The germline V gene has CDR1 MDHEN and CDR2 SYDVKM. The CDR3 runs to 14 residues. As DNA, the CDR3 is TGTGCCAGCAGTTTAGAACAGGGGAGGAATGAGCAGTTCTTC. Translated, it gives CASSLEQGRNEQFF.

This rearrangement joins TRBV10-3 to TRBJ1-4, with D unclear. From germline, CDR1 is ENHRY and CDR2 SYGVKD. The CDR3 contains 13 residues. V dropped 0 bases and J dropped 14 bases, with 13 bases sitting between them. This chain's CDR3 is CAISESSEKMLFF. In DNA form, the CDR3 reads TGTGCCATCAGTGAGTCTTCCGAGAAAATGCTGTTTTTT.

The CDR3 DNA reads as TGTGCCAGCTCACCGGGACAGGGGTATGGCTACACCTTC. It translates to CASSPGQGYGYTF. The chain carries TRBV18 and TRBJ1-2, with 10 bases fitting TRBD1. There are 13 residues in the CDR3. V was clipped by 3 bases and J by 5 bases; unmatched bases: 0. CDR1 is KGHSH and CDR2 is LQKENI in the germline V gene.

This sequence joins TRBV5-6 and TRBJ1-6; D is possibly TRBD1 (6 bases). The CDR3 spans 17 residues. Per the germline V gene, CDR1 is SGHDT and CDR2 is YYEEEE. Trimming removed 0 bases from V and 0 bases from J, with 10 bases in between. This chain's CDR3 is CASSLDQGSSYNSPLHF. The CDR3 DNA is TGTGCCAGCAGCTTGGATCAGGGGAGCTCCTATAATTCACCCCTCCACTTT.

This clone showed up just once. V gene TRBV29-1 combines with J gene TRBJ1-1; 7 positions agree with TRBD1. J lost 0 bases, V lost 7 bases, and 8 bases had no gene match. Germline CDR1 and CDR2: SQVTM and ANQGSEA. The CDR3 length is 14 residues. This chain's CDR3 is CSARQGTMNTEAFF. The DNA of the CDR3 is TGCAGCGCCCGACAGGGAACCATGAACACTGAAGCTTTCTTT.

The chain combines TRBV25-1 with TRBJ2-1; 8 bases map to TRBD1. Germline assignment: CDR1 MGHDK and CDR2 SYGVNS. The ends lost 6 bases at V and 0 bases at J; junction bases unmatched: 4. This CDR3 region has 15 residues. The CDR3 is CASSRTGSSYNEQFF. DNA for the CDR3: TGTGCCAGCAGCCGGACAGGGAGCTCCTACAATGAGCAGTTCTTC.

The chain uses TRBV7-5 and TRBJ1-1; TRBD1 is the table's D call and was not checked against the DNA. TRBV7-5 corresponds to a pseudogene. The CDR3 length is 13 residues. CDR3 sequence reads: CASPRGRNTEAFF. DNA for the CDR3: TGTGCCAGCCCCAGGGGGAGGAACACTGAAGCTTTCTTT.

This chain joins TRBV15 and TRBJ2-5; TRBD2 matches at 16 bases. The CDR3 is 18 amino acids. Trimming at V came to 3 bases and at J to 1 base, leaving 5 bases not matched to a gene. Germline V CDR1 and CDR2: LNHNV, YYDKDF (reference sequence). The CDR3 spells CATSRGLAGGPGQETQYF. The CDR3 DNA sequence: TGTGCCACCAGCAGGGGACTAGCGGGGGGGCCTGGCCAAGAGACCCAGTACTTC.

The chain is built from TRBV23-1 and TRBJ2-3, with 10 bases aligning to TRBD1. TRBV23-1 has ORF status, its function being uncertain. The CDR3 contains 16 residues. V lost 8 bases, J lost 0 bases, and 8 bases stayed unmatched. The CDR3 DNA reads as TGCGCCAGCTGTCGACAGGGGGCCCCTAGCACAGATACGCAGTATTTT. As protein: CASCRQGAPSTDTQYF.

V and J are TRBV7-8 and TRBJ2-7; no clear D gene. The V gene's germline CDR1 is SGHVS and CDR2 FQNEAQ. This CDR3 has 14 amino acids. Trimming removed 5 bases from V and 4 bases from J, with 15 bases in between. Written as DNA, the CDR3 is TGTGCCAGCAGCCCGTACGGGTCGACTTACGAGCAGTACTTC. The encoded protein is CASSPYGSTYEQYF.

The chain is built from TRBV6-5 and TRBJ1-2; D is undetermined. The CDR3 consists of 13 residues. The V end lost 6 bases, the J end lost 7 bases, and 15 bases lay between the germline ends. The V gene's germline CDR1 is MNHEY and CDR2 SVGAGI. For the CDR3, the DNA is TGTGCCAGCAGCCTTGGGCAGGTTTCTGGCTACACCTTC. This encodes CASSLGQVSGYTF.

The genes are TRBV28 and TRBJ2-3; TRBD2 matches at 13 bases. The V segment lost 5 bases and the J segment 2 bases; nucleotides outside the gene matches: 4. Germline CDR1 MDHEN, CDR2 SYDVKM. The CDR3 length is 16 residues. The CDR3 here is CASSPGTSGVTDTQYF. Written as DNA, the CDR3 is TGTGCCAGCAGTCCCGGGACTAGCGGGGTCACAGATACGCAGTATTTT. Full variable domain (rest looked up from reference TRBV28 and TRBJ2-3): DVKVTQSSRYLVKRTGEKVFLECVQDMDHENMFWYRQDPGLGLRLIYFSYDVKMKEKGDIPEGYSVSREKKERFSLILESASTNQTSMYLCASSPGTSGVTDTQYFGPGTRLTVL.